These 22 T cell receptor beta chains were all obtained from the same sample, sequenced in a study of blood T cells in healthy people across ages. Using a J-beta primer mix together with a sample-barcoded 5' primer, a second PCR was run for about 7 to 12 cycles. One entry per CDR3 protein, called by TCRdb with MiXCR from the 5' RACE reads. The repertoire consists of around 780,000 distinct CDR3 sequences, with 20% to 30% occurring once and the leading ten covering 3%. These data also formed part of another study, on T cells of mothers and their children.

What was sequenced was blood. Every receptor here comes from a boy younger than 18 in good health.

This chain connects TRBV7-8 to TRBJ1-2, with D tentatively TRBD1 (5 bases). Trimming stripped 4 bases from V and 0 bases from J, with 21 bases between. CDR3 length: 18 residues. Germline values: CDR1 SGHVS, CDR2 FQNEAQ. As DNA, the CDR3 is TGTGCCAGCAGCTCGAGAGCCGGGACGACCGCAGCTAACTATGGCTACACCTTC. Translation: CASSSRAGTTAANYGYTF.

This clonotype was seen only a few times. This chain connects TRBV7-9 to TRBJ2-3; 12 bases agree with TRBD2. The germline gives CDR1 SEHNR, CDR2 FQNEAQ (reference sequence). Unmatched junction bases numbered 7, after V lost 6 bases and J lost 6 bases. The CDR3 totals 15 residues. The DNA of the CDR3 is TGTGCCAGCAGATTGACTAGCGGGGGTTCGGATACGCAGTATTTT. This codes for CASRLTSGGSDTQYF.

This chain connects TRBV5-1 to TRBJ2-5; no firm D call. With 4 bases removed from V and 2 bases from J, the gap between germline ends came to 9 bases. In germline, CDR1 is SGHRS, CDR2 YFSETQ. The CDR3 has 13 amino acids. For the CDR3, the DNA is TGCGCCAGCAGCGCCCGGAATCAAGAGACCCAGTACTTC. This codes for CASSARNQETQYF.

This sequence joins TRBV27 and TRBJ2-7, with 7 bases that match TRBD2. Trimming at V came to 11 bases and at J to 0 bases, leaving 4 bases not matched to a gene. The CDR3 covers 12 residues. Per the germline V gene, CDR1 is MNHEY and CDR2 is SMNVEV (reference sequence). CDR3 in DNA: TGTGCCGCGGGGGTCAACTCCTACGAGCAGTACTTC. Translation: CAAGVNSYEQYF.

This clonotype was detected only a few times. The DNA of the CDR3 is TGTGCCAGCAGCCCGACAGTCTCCTATGGCTACACCTTC. Translating gives CASSPTVSYGYTF. The V gene is TRBV6-1, the J gene TRBJ1-2; D possibly corresponds to TRBD1 (5 bases). V dropped 6 bases and J dropped 4 bases, with 12 bases sitting between them. Germline CDR1 is MNHNS and CDR2 is SASEGT. The CDR3 is 13 amino acids.

This clonotype has only a few counts. The rearrangement links TRBV10-3 to TRBJ1-2; TRBD1 matches 7 bases. The V segment lost 8 bases and the J segment 2 bases; nucleotides outside the gene matches: 11. This CDR3 has 15 residues. Germline V gene sequence: CDR1 ENHRY, CDR2 SYGVKD. The CDR3 loop is CAIPARQGPNYGYTF. CDR3 coding DNA: TGTGCCATCCCGGCGCGACAGGGCCCCAACTATGGCTACACCTTC.

This clonotype showed up just a few times. The chain couples TRBV29-1 to TRBJ1-1, with 7 bases aligning to TRBD1. The CDR3 covers 11 residues. V shed 3 bases, J shed 10 bases, and the junction held 5 bases outside the gene matches. CDR1 SQVTM and CDR2 ANQGSEA come from the germline V gene. DNA of the CDR3: TGCAGCGTTGATCAGGGGGGCTTAGCTTTCTTT. Translation gives CSVDQGGLAFF.

The CDR3 DNA sequence: TGCAGCCCAGGGGGTATGAATGAGCAGTTCTTC. Encoded protein: CSPGGMNEQFF. This chain joins TRBV29-1 and TRBJ2-1; 7 nucleotides agree with TRBD1. Germline V gene sequence: CDR1 SQVTM, CDR2 ANQGSEA. CDR3 size: 11 residues. The V gene end was trimmed by 8 bases and the J gene end by 7 bases; junction bases not matched to a gene: 5.

V usage is TRBV2 and J usage is TRBJ1-2, with D possibly matching TRBD1 (5 bases). Germline V CDR1 and CDR2: SNHLY, FYNNEI. V was cut by 1 base and J by 2 bases, with 5 bases left in between. The CDR3 spans 13 residues. The CDR3 coding sequence is TGTGCCAGCAGTGAAGAGGGGAACTATGGCTACACCTTC. This translates into CASSEEGNYGYTF.

The chain has TRBV12-3 or TRBV12-4 and TRBJ2-1; 10 bases agree with TRBD2. The CDR3 has 16 residues. V shed 4 bases, J shed 10 bases, and the junction held 13 bases outside the gene matches. The CDR3 spells CASSSRLAGRRDEQFF. The CDR3, as DNA: TGTGCCAGCAGTTCCCGACTAGCGGGCCGGCGTGACGAGCAGTTCTTC.

As regards this clonotype: Relative to the germline gene, one junction end is altered; a read error may explain this. This rearrangement joins TRBV6-1 to TRBJ1-1, with unresolved D. The CDR3 sequence is 16 residues long. Germline lookup yields CDR1 MNHNS and CDR2 SASEGT. CDR3 region: CAGSEARRRRNTEAFF. Here the CDR3 DNA reads TGTGCCGGCAGTGAAGCGAGGAGGAGGCGGAACACTGAAGCTTTCTTT.

This clonotype has a handful of counts. The chain recombines TRBV9 with TRBJ2-5; D gene unclear. The J call may be mistaken, given a closer DNA end match to TRBJ2-7. The CDR3 sequence is 13 residues long. Germline values: CDR1 SGDLS, CDR2 YYNGEE. CDR3 region: CASSVDNSYEQYF. The CDR3, as DNA: TGTGCCAGCAGCGTAGACAACTCCTACGAGCAGTACTTC.

This chain connects TRBV21-1 to TRBJ2-1; the table calls TRBD1, which could not be checked here. TRBV21-1 is a pseudogene segment. CDR3 size: 18 residues. CDR3 DNA sequence: TGTGCCAGCAGCAAAGAGGGCGAGGGGGACAGGGGGTTCAGTGAGCAGTTCTTC. This encodes CASSKEGEGDRGFSEQFF.

This clonotype showed up many times. The J gene is TRBJ2-7, the V gene TRBV3-1; no definite D call. V dropped 1 base and J dropped 3 bases, with 4 bases sitting between them. The CDR3 runs 12 residues. Germline CDR1 and CDR2: LGHDT and YNNKEL (reference sequence). CDR3 sequence: CASSQGYYEQYF. CDR3 nucleotide sequence: TGTGCCAGCAGCCAAGGCTACTACGAGCAGTACTTC.

The gene calls are TRBV7-2 and TRBJ1-1; D gene ambiguous. Germline V gene data show CDR1 as SGHTA and CDR2 as FQGNSA. The CDR3 runs to 13 residues. V was cut by 5 bases and J by 11 bases, with 18 bases left in between. The CDR3: CASSDTPASLAFF. The CDR3 DNA is TGTGCCAGCAGCGACACTCCCGCATCTCTCGCTTTCTTT.

The gene calls are TRBV13 and TRBJ2-7; the match to TRBD2 covers 9 bases. The CDR3 consists of 16 residues. Per the germline V gene, CDR1 is PRHDT and CDR2 is FYEKMQ (reference sequence). V lost 4 bases, J lost 7 bases, and 14 bases stayed unmatched. The CDR3 region has the DNA TGTGCCAGCAGCTCCGAGGGACTAGCCGCCGGGTATGAGCAGTACTTC. It codes for CASSSEGLAAGYEQYF.

This clonotype has a handful of counts. CDR3 DNA: TGTGCCAGCAGCCCAGAGACAGGGACCTACGAGCAGTACTTC. Amino acids: CASSPETGTYEQYF. This chain joins TRBV7-9 and TRBJ2-5; 7 bases are shared with TRBD1. The J call is doubtful: the DNA matches TRBJ2-7 better. The CDR3 contains 14 residues. Germline V CDR1 and CDR2: SEHNR, FQNEAQ (reference sequence).

This clonotype was counted a few times. CDR3 amino acids: CASSVVPGTYEQYF. CDR3 coding DNA: TGTGCCAGCAGCGTAGTGCCTGGGACCTACGAGCAGTACTTC. The chain employs TRBV9 and TRBJ2-7; D not resolved. This CDR3 contains 14 residues. Trimming cost V 0 bases and J 2 bases, with 9 bases left between them. Germline-derived CDR1 and CDR2 are SGDLS and YYNGEE.

Note on this clonotype: With only one base between it and a far larger clone, this is likely a read error. Written as DNA, the CDR3 is TGTGCCAGCAGTTCCGGGGGCTATGAGCAGTTCTTC. Amino acid sequence: CASSSGGYEQFF. The chain carries TRBV28 and TRBJ2-5; D might be TRBD1 or TRBD2, each matching 6 bases. The tail of the sequence fits TRBJ2-1 better, so the J call may be wrong. CDR1 MDHEN and CDR2 SYDVKM come from the germline V gene. The CDR3 is 12 residues long.

The sample holds a few counts of this clonotype. This chain links TRBV9 with TRBJ2-7; tentatively, D is TRBD2 (6 bases). The J call may be faulty, since TRBJ2-1 better matches the DNA end. The germline gives CDR1 SGDLS, CDR2 YYNGEE. The CDR3 totals 14 residues. CDR3 sequence reads: CASSVEAHGGEQFF. The CDR3 DNA reads TGTGCCAGCAGCGTAGAGGCTCACGGGGGAGAGCAGTTCTTC.

This clonotype was seen more than once but under ten times. V is TRBV7-2 and J is TRBJ1-2; TRBD1 is a possible D gene (6 bases). This CDR3 spans 14 amino acids. V lost 5 bases, J lost 3 bases, and 13 bases lay in between. CDR1 SGHTA and CDR2 FQGNSA come from the germline V gene. CDR3 sequence (DNA): TGTGCCAGCAGCGCCCTGGGGGGCTACTATGGCTACACCTTC. Protein: CASSALGGYYGYTF.

The table lists this clonotype with a few counts. The rearrangement joins TRBV28 to TRBJ2-7, with TRBD1 as a possible D gene (5 bases). CDR1 is MDHEN and CDR2 is SYDVKM in the germline V gene. The CDR3 contains 12 residues. The V end was cut by 7 bases, the J end by 4 bases, with 11 bases between. CDR3 coding DNA: TGTGCCAGCACCATCCAGGGATACGAGCAGTACTTC. Translated: CASTIQGYEQYF.